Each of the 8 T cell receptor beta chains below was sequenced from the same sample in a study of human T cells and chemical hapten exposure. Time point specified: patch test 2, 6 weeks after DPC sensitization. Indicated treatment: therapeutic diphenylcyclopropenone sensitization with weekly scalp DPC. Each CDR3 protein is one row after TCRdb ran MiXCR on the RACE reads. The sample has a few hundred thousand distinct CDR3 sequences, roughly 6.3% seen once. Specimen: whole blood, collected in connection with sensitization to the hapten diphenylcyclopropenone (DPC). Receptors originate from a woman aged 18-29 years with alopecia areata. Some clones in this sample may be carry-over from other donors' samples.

The CDR3 loop reads CASSLTGVPETQYF. CDR3 bases: TGTGCCAGCAGCCTAACAGGGGTCCCAGAGACCCAGTACTTC. The chain links TRBV14 to TRBJ2-5, with 7 bases that match TRBD1. V shed 4 bases and J 4 bases; nucleotides not matched to a gene: 6. CDR1 is SGHDN and CDR2 is FVKESK in the germline V gene. The CDR3 length is 14 residues. The full variable domain, rest sourced from reference TRBV14 and TRBJ2-5, is EAGVTQFPSHSVIEKGQTVTLRCDPISGHDNLYWYRRVMGKEIKFLLHFVKESKQDESGMPNNRFLAERTGGTYSTLKVQPAELEDSGVYFCASSLTGVPETQYFGPGTRLLVL.

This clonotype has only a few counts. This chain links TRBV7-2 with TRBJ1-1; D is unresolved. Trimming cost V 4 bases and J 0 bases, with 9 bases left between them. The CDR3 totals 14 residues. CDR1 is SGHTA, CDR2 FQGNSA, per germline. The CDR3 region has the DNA TGTGCCAGCAGCTCCCAGCCTATGAACACTGAAGCTTTCTTT. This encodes CASSSQPMNTEAFF. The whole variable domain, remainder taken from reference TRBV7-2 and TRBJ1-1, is GAGVSQSPSNKVTEKGKDVELRCDPISGHTALYWYRQSLGQGLEFLIYFQGNSAPDKSGLPSDRFSAERTGGSVSTLTIQRTQQEDSAVYLCASSSQPMNTEAFFGQGTRLTVV.

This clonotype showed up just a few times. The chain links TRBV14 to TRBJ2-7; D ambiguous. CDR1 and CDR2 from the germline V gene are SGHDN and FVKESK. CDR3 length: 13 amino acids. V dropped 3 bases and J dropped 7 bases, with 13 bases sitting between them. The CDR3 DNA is TGTGCCAGCAGCCATTCCGGGCGTCGGGAGCAGTACTTC. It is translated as CASSHSGRREQYF.

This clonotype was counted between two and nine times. As DNA, the CDR3 is TGTGCCAGCAGTTACGGATTATATTCACCCCTCCACTTT. Translated: CASSYGLYSPLHF. This chain connects TRBV6-5 to TRBJ1-6; D is ambiguous. The CDR3 runs 13 residues. The V end was cut by 2 bases, the J end by 8 bases, with 7 bases between. Germline V gene data show CDR1 as MNHEY and CDR2 as SVGAGI.

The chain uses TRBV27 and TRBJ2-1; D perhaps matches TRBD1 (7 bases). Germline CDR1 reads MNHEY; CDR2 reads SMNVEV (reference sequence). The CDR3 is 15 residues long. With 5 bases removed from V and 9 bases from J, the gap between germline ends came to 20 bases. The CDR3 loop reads CASSKGGQGGPEQFF. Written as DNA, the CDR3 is TGTGCCAGCAGTAAAGGGGGGCAGGGGGGACCTGAGCAGTTCTTC.

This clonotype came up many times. CDR3 DNA sequence: TGTGCCAGCAGCCTCCTAGCGGGGCTTTGGGATGAGCAGTTCTTC. Its translation is CASSLLAGLWDEQFF. The chain recombines TRBV7-8 with TRBJ2-1; TRBD2 matches at 9 bases. Germline CDR1 and CDR2: SGHVS and FQNEAQ. With V trimmed by 5 bases and J by 8 bases, 10 bases remained unmatched. This CDR3 spans 15 amino acids. Full variable domain (remainder filled in from reference TRBV7-8 and TRBJ2-1): GAGVSQSPRYKVAKRGQDVALRCDPISGHVSLFWYQQALGQGPEFLTYFQNEAQLDKSGLPSDRFFAERPEGSVSTLKIQRTQQEDSAVYLCASSLLAGLWDEQFFGPGTRLTVL.

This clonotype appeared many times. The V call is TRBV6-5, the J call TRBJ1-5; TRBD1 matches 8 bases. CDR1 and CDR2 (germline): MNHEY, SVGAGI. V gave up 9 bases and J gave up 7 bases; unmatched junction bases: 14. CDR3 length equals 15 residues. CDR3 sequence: CASSQNRDRSQPQHF. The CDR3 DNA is TGTGCCAGTAGCCAAAACCGGGACAGGTCGCAGCCCCAGCATTTT.

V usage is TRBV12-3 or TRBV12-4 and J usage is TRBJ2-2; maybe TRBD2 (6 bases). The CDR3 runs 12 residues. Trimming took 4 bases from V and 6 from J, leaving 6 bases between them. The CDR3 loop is CASSWGAGELFF. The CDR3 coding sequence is TGTGCCAGCAGTTGGGGGGCCGGGGAGCTGTTTTTT.